The rows below give T cell receptor beta chains drawn from one sample of a study of pediatric ulcerative colitis. Assay used: immunoSEQ multiplex PCR; TCRdb lists only in-frame clones, some missing. The sample records 30,000 to 40,000 clones, approximately 78% being singletons. Sequencing was performed on blood. Receptors originate from a boy younger than 18 with severe ulcerative colitis. Each CDR3 is given without its conserved first and last residue. Clone size, where shown, is once, few, many, or a class for clones that have expanded.

J | size | V | CDR3
TRBJ1-2 | - | TRBV2 | AGQGRYGYT
TRBJ1-1 | few | TRBV5-1 | ASSLDQGNTEAF
TRBJ1-1 | - | TRBV19 | ASSISGNTEAF
TRBJ1-1 | - | TRBV7-2 | ASSPSPGRMNTEAF
TRBJ1-6 | - | TRBV9 | ASSVGGVNSPLH
TRBJ1-2 | - | TRBV7-9 | ASSLGDSPYSGYT
TRBJ1-6 | - | TRBV5-1 | ASSLGRGNNSPLH
TRBJ2-1 | - | TRBV15 | ATSREAGVYNEQF
TRBJ1-1 | - | TRBV5-4 | ASSLAPGQMNTEAF
TRBJ2-7 | - | TRBV28 | AIKDRWNSYEQY
TRBJ1-1 | - | TRBV6-5 | ASSSRQGGRTEAF
TRBJ1-1 | once | TRBV6-1 | ASSSTGGKAF
TRBJ2-3 | - | TRBV7-9 | ASSLFKFTTQYTDTQY
TRBJ2-7 | - | TRBV11-2 | ASSPGAGGDEQY
TRBJ1-5 | - | TRBV29-1 | SAVGQGNQPQH
TRBJ1-2 | - | TRBV30 | AGSGKGYT
TRBJ2-1 | - | TRBV7-9 | ASSLEELLSSYNEQF
TRBJ1-1 | few | TRBV25-1 | ASGEMNTEAF
TRBJ2-4 | - | TRBV15 | ATSRDPAERGGQSSKNIQY
TRBJ2-3 | - | TRBV6-5 | ASSLDTASTDTQY
TRBJ2-3 | once | TRBV28 | ASSFFWGSPSSTDTQY
TRBJ1-2 | - | TRBV30 | AWSAGGGYT
TRBJ1-2 | - | TRBV4-3 | ASSQGLGSYGYT
TRBJ1-4 | once | TRBV7-9 | ASSAQGDSNEKLF
TRBJ1-2 | few | TRBV7-9 | ASTRGDIIGYT
TRBJ2-5 | - | TRBV9 | ASSVAGSAETQY
TRBJ2-7 | once | TRBV30 | AWSFGGSYEQY
TRBJ1-2 | once | TRBV6-6 | ASSYNIARQHGYT
TRBJ2-1 | once | TRBV7-3 | ASSSGGLGANEQF
TRBJ1-1 | once | TRBV5-4 | ASSLGGGAGMNTEAF
TRBJ1-5 | - | TRBV10-2 | ASRLTGEVNQPQH
TRBJ2-3 | - | TRBV28 | ASSSLGAGRKTDTQY
TRBJ2-7 | - | TRBV11-2 | ASSLGSGFEYEQY
TRBJ1-1 | - | TRBV6-6 | ASSYTTGPNLAF
TRBJ1-1 | few | TRBV7-9 | ASSSEGVTEAF
TRBJ2-3 | - | TRBV5-1 | ASSLFSGTDTQY
TRBJ1-2 | - | TRBV30 | AWSFYRGIYGYT
TRBJ2-2 | - | TRBV2 | ASNIDGGTGELF
TRBJ1-1 | - | TRBV30 | AWMDRGHLGAF
TRBJ2-5 | - | TRBV5-1 | ASSLQGSQETQY
TRBJ1-3 | - | TRBV15 | ATSSGVGNTIY
TRBJ2-5 | - | TRBV5-6 | ASSNRGQETQY
TRBJ2-5 | - | TRBV9 | ASSVPSSGGPEETQY
TRBJ1-2 | - | TRBV9 | ASSVEGQGIYGYT
TRBJ1-2 | - | TRBV6-5 | ASRGDLYGYT
TRBJ2-7 | - | TRBV7-9 | ASSLAGTYEQY
TRBJ2-4 | once | TRBV18 | ASSSGQGAGIQY
TRBJ1-4 | - | TRBV4-1 | ASSQDQENEKLF